A selection of T cell receptor beta chains follows, all from one sample in a study of OX40 agonist ivuxolimab in advanced cancers. The assay was immunoSEQ multiplex PCR, and TCRdb's table has in-frame clones only and misses some. The sample holds some 16,000 clones, about 75% seen once. Sequenced here: CD4+ or CD8+ T cells sorted from blood, sampled in a trial of the OX40 agonist ivuxolimab. The receptors originated from an adult with an advanced solid tumor such as melanoma, head and neck, liver or kidney cancer. Each CDR3 is given with its conserved first and last residue. Each record gives: clone size, V gene, D gene, J gene, CDR3 protein, CDR3 DNA. D genes are given only for firm matches. Size tells how often a clone was seen (once, few, many) or the class of an expanded clone, and some rows leave it out.

-	TRBV4-1	TRBD2	TRBJ2-7	CASSHLPAGSSYEQYF	TGCGCCAGCAGCCACCTTCCAGCGGGAAGCTCCTACGAGCAGTACTTC
-	TRBV5-1	TRBD2	TRBJ2-1	CASSFGLAGDNEQFF	TGCGCCAGCAGCTTTGGACTAGCGGGGGACAATGAGCAGTTCTTC
-	TRBV7-9	-	TRBJ2-5	CASSLARAGTQETQYF	TGTGCCAGCAGCTTAGCGCGCGCAGGGACCCAAGAGACCCAGTACTTC
-	TRBV7-9	TRBD2	TRBJ2-7	CASSLAEELAGGSYEQYF	TGTGCCAGCAGCTTAGCGGAGGAACTAGCGGGGGGCTCCTACGAGCAGTACTTC
-	TRBV29-1	TRBD1	TRBJ1-2	CSVQGASFGYTF	TGCAGCGTACAGGGGGCGAGTTTTGGCTACACCTTC
-	TRBV7-8	TRBD1	TRBJ1-1	CASSLWGQGDTEAFF	TGTGCCAGCTCCCTGTGGGGGCAGGGGGACACTGAAGCTTTCTTT
-	TRBV4-3	-	TRBJ2-6	CASSQRDQGSGANVLTF	TGCGCCAGCAGCCAGAGAGACCAGGGATCTGGGGCCAACGTCCTGACTTTC
-	TRBV27	TRBD1	TRBJ2-2	CASSLGGQGLFGELFF	TGTGCCAGCAGTTTAGGGGGACAGGGGCTATTCGGGGAGCTGTTTTTT
-	TRBV5-5	-	TRBJ1-4	CASSGGDSNFNEKLFF	TGTGCCAGCAGCGGGGGCGACAGCAACTTTAATGAAAAACTGTTTTTT
-	TRBV5-5	-	TRBJ1-6	CASSLGRGSPLHF	TGTGCCAGCAGCTTAGGCAGAGGTTCACCCCTCCACTTT
-	TRBV14	-	TRBJ2-1	CASSPKGGAFFNEQFF	TGTGCCAGCAGCCCGAAAGGAGGGGCCTTCTTCAATGAGCAGTTCTTC
-	TRBV6-5	-	TRBJ1-2	CASSYGGSGAVGYTF	TGTGCCAGCAGTTACGGGGGCAGCGGGGCCGTTGGCTACACCTTC
few	TRBV9	-	TRBJ1-1	CATKGGAAMNTEAFF	TGTGCCACCAAAGGAGGGGCGGCGATGAACACTGAAGCTTTCTTT
-	TRBV12-5	TRBD1	TRBJ1-2	CASGLVRGQGPGGYGYTF	TGTGCTAGTGGTTTGGTTCGCGGACAGGGGCCTGGGGGCTATGGCTACACCTTC
-	TRBV9	TRBD2	TRBJ2-1	CASSVYPSGAYYNEQFF	TGTGCCAGCAGCGTATATCCTAGCGGGGCATATTACAATGAGCAGTTCTTC